The 3 T cell receptor beta chains below were found in one sample sequenced in a study of cytomegalovirus exposure and HLA in healthy donors. Primers: 60 Vbeta forward and 13 Jbeta reverse. Sequenced by immunoSEQ multiplex PCR; TCRdb stores in-frame clones only, minus some. The table lists about 150,000 clones, more than 75% of them singletons. Material for sequencing was PBMCs. The receptors derive from a man aged 30 to 45 in good health and CMV-seropositive.

V is TRBV21-1 and J is TRBJ2-7; TRBD1, as called in the table, went unchecked against the DNA. TRBV21-1 is assigned pseudogene status. The CDR3 consists of 16 residues. The CDR3 DNA reads TGTGCCAGCTTCAGGTCCTCGTATCAGATTCCCTACGAGCAGTACTTC. Residues: CASFRSSYQIPYEQYF.

The V and J genes are TRBV4-2 and TRBJ1-4; TRBD1 is a possible D gene (5 bases). The CDR3 runs to 17 residues. CDR1 and CDR2 from the germline V gene are LGHNA and YNFKEQ. The ends were cut back, 1 base at V and 7 bases at J, with 19 bases in the middle. CDR3 DNA: TGTGCCAGCAGCCAAGTCGTTGTCCAGGGCCTTCCTGAAAAACTGTTTTTT. Translation: CASSQVVVQGLPEKLFF.

V is TRBV19 and J is TRBJ2-2; TRBD2 matches at 14 bases. The germline gives CDR1 LNHDA, CDR2 SQIVND (reference sequence). The CDR3 contains 18 residues. The trim removed 5 bases at V and 4 bases at J, leaving 9 bases unmatched. The DNA of the CDR3 is TGTGCCAGTAGTTTAAGCCCCGGACTAGCGGGAGGCACCGGGGAGCTGTTTTTT. Protein sequence: CASSLSPGLAGGTGELFF.